This is a list of T cell receptor beta chains from one sample in a study of blood T cells in healthy people across ages. TCRdb reprocessed the 5' RACE reads via MiXCR and lists one record per CDR3 protein. Among just under 750,000 distinct CDR3 sequences, 20% to 25% were seen once, and the ten largest hold under 25%. Sequenced sample: blood. These receptors were taken from a man aged 70 or older in good health. Each CDR3 is given with its conserved first and last residue.

V,CDR3
TRBV2,CASTESWGFNEKLFF
TRBV7-6,CASSLAGGTTTDTQYF
TRBV3-1,CASSQGRAENLPQHF
TRBV29-1,CSATGGTINYGYTF
TRBV2,CAIQGPTEAFF
TRBV7-3,CASSSLAASYNEQFF
TRBV2,CASSGGGDQPQHF
TRBV7-6,CASSPGTGGVQDTQYF
TRBV5-1,CASSPGTTQRNEKLFF
TRBV7-2,CASSLIKANTEAFF
TRBV12-3/TRBV12-4,CASRGLAGGYEQYF
TRBV7-9,CASRLTEAFF
TRBV5-1,CASSLTLGEDGYTF
TRBV29-1,CSVLLGAGELFF
TRBV6-5,CASSYSIQGGALNEKLFF
TRBV7-2,CASSSRGRGNQPQHF
TRBV14,CASSLGGYAKNIQYF
TRBV11-2,CASSGGTFAAFF
TRBV12-3/TRBV12-4,CASSFFLGVADAYEQYF
TRBV10-3,CATDSGTDTQYF
TRBV20-1,CSARERGYYEQYF
TRBV7-2,CASSPLVRHPQYF
TRBV6-5,CASSYSGRVGYGYTF
TRBV19,CASSIDRGQGSQPQHF
TRBV10-3,CATRGMDGRAFF
TRBV5-1,CASGSGGTTGEQYF
TRBV20-1,CSATPAGHNQPQHF
TRBV7-9,CASSFTLADNYGYTF
TRBV3-1,CASSSRGQGPRYEQYF
TRBV12-3/TRBV12-4,CASRLLAGEQFF
TRBV20-1,CSARDLGEYSNQPQHF
TRBV28,CASSGQNTGELFF
TRBV7-9,CASSPGDAQPQHF
TRBV20-1,CSAREAQTGELFF
TRBV3-1,CASSLTSGRPHKFF
TRBV12-3/TRBV12-4,CASRTTGGQETQYF
TRBV29-1,CSVGRRGLDTQYF
TRBV7-8,CASSLVPGATDTQYF
TRBV5-1,CASSSPGQGVFEAFF
TRBV4-3,CASSQLTLTSGSVTQYF
TRBV4-1,CASSQGLAGNLQFF
TRBV20-1,CSASGRPGGNYGYTF
TRBV7-9,CASSLSELGTGELFF
TRBV4-3,CASSQGSGLTTEAFF
TRBV20-1,CSARDHRIRLETQYF
TRBV24-1,CATSDPLDGGKNIQYF
TRBV28,CASDRGRRGNQPQHF
TRBV9,CASTLTGANYGYTF
TRBV10-3,CATGTGGGEKLFF
TRBV5-1,CASSLTGTGSRFGNTEAFF
TRBV11-2,CASSLTSGPHGQFF
TRBV18,CASSWLSEQYF